A single T cell receptor (beta chain) is shown here with its context. These data originate in a study of regulatory T cells in long-lasting Graves disease. Specified time point: newly diagnosed GD, antithyroid drugs for less than 3 months. PBMC RNA was the source of the TCR library. Combining iRepertoire HTBI primers with Arm-PCR of CDR3 regions, the authors built TCR beta libraries. TCRdb independently ran MiXCR on the multiplex PCR reads; one entry per CDR3 protein. The table records hundreds of thousands of distinct CDR3 sequences, about 15% of them present only once. In addition, the sample was reused for a study of T cells in Graves' hyperthyroidism and ophthalmopathy. Per that study: Patients counted as stable if ophthalmopathy did not develop within 18 months. The model predicted ophthalmopathy a median approximately 6 months before onset.

This material consisted of peripheral blood mononuclear cells (PBMCs), taken at new diagnosis, from a patient treated with antithyroid drugs. The receptor's source is a woman in her thirties with Graves disease.

The CDR3 region is CASSSLGGETQYF. The CDR3 bases are TGTGCCAGCAGTTCGTTAGGGGGGGAGACCCAGTACTTC. The chain links TRBV6-5 to TRBJ2-5; D is perhaps TRBD1 or TRBD2 (6 bases each). Between the trimmed V and J ends, which lost 4 bases and 5 bases, there was a span of 11 bases. Germline-derived CDR1 and CDR2 are MNHEY and SVGAGI. The CDR3 covers 13 residues.